These T cell receptor beta chains were read from a single sample in a study of Ad26.COV2.S vaccination and SARS-CoV-2 variants. Only in-frame clones appear in the TCRdb table, and some are missing; sequencing was by immunoSEQ multiplex PCR. The sample consists of about 350,000 clones, under 95% of them appearing once. Sample: peripheral blood, taken after recovery from COVID-19. These receptors all stem from a human donor who had recovered from COVID-19. CDR3s include the opening cysteine and the closing phenylalanine or tryptophan. Fields, in order: V gene, CDR3 protein.

TRBV7-3 | CASSLRGGTDTQYF
TRBV9 | CASSVIRNGANVLTF
TRBV30 | CAWSVDEINTGELFF
TRBV7-2 | CASSLTGEQGATDTQYF
TRBV11-2 | CASSHHPDAGQPQHF
TRBV19 | CASGPLDRGNNSPLHF
TRBV7-8 | CASSPNRGTNEKLFF
TRBV9 | CASSGTGDADIQYF
TRBV10-2 | CASRSAGTGNTGELFF
TRBV27 | CASSLLGGANYGYTF
TRBV25-1 | CASSESGGKSYGYTF
TRBV6-5 | CASGEGEREQYF
TRBV6-5 | CASQGSGGPHNEQFF
TRBV6-5 | CASSYEGNQPQHF
TRBV5-4 | CASSLTSSSYNEQFF
TRBV29-1 | CSVLGTGDGRGTEAFF
TRBV9 | CASSGRDRGEQYF
TRBV7-9 | CASSVGETQYF
TRBV6-2/TRBV6-3 | CASSIRDRGRNSPLHF
TRBV5-1 | CASSLGQGRSYEQYF
TRBV9 | CASTPGGTMSSYNEQFF
TRBV6-7 | CASSYSGSGSPLHF
TRBV7-2 | CASSLETGNYGYTF
TRBV10-3 | CATEAKGGAEAFF
TRBV7-2 | CASSLGLGTEAFF
TRBV12-5 | CASGWFTPDRYEQYF
TRBV2 | CASSEGHSGTEAFF
TRBV6-4 | CASSRTSGGPYNEQFF
TRBV6-5 | CASSWDGRNTIYF
TRBV4-3 | CASSRDTGSYGYTF
TRBV4-3 | CASSQDFMGVGVNEQFF
TRBV9 | CASSVGGGWKSGNTIYF
TRBV4-3 | CASSHEDTQYF
TRBV6-2/TRBV6-3 | CASSYSRQGTNLGYTF
TRBV27 | CASSLYRGNTGELFF
TRBV7-9 | CTSSPHGRGYTGELFF
TRBV6-4 | CASSDSTSGVGVLFF
TRBV7-6 | CASSLPQGEAKNIQYF
TRBV7-9 | CASSSQESEAFF
TRBV5-1 | CASSLVTGSTDTQYF
TRBV9 | CASSGGAGGWQETQYF
TRBV9 | CASSVGQGTYEQYF
TRBV11-2 | CASSSSPQGGELFF
TRBV19 | CASTSSRNTIYF
TRBV5-4 | CASSAGTVSTDTQYF
TRBV9 | CASSAGGGLVETQYF